Each of the 31 T cell receptor beta chains below was sequenced from the same sample in a study of OX40 agonist ivuxolimab in advanced cancers. Here immunoSEQ multiplex PCR was the method, and the copy in TCRdb shows in-frame clones only, minus some. The sample yields about 28,000 clones, more than 75% seen once. Sequencing used CD4+ or CD8+ T cells sorted from blood, obtained in a trial of the OX40 agonist ivuxolimab. All receptors come from an adult with an advanced solid tumor such as melanoma, head and neck, liver or kidney cancer.

This clone was seen a few times. The chain couples TRBV11-2 to TRBJ2-7; maybe TRBD2 (5 bases). V was cut by 0 bases and J by 4 bases, with 10 bases left in between. Per the germline V gene, CDR1 is SGHAT and CDR2 is FQNNGV. The CDR3 sequence is 14 residues long. The CDR3 DNA reads as TGTGCCAGCAGCTTAGAAGCTAGCAGATACGAGCAGTACTTC. It translates to CASSLEASRYEQYF.

This clone was observed a handful of times. The J gene is TRBJ2-5, the V gene TRBV18; D gene uncertain. CDR3 size: 17 residues. Germline lookup yields CDR1 KGHSH and CDR2 LQKENI. V was clipped by 1 base and J by 0 bases, with 15 bases between them. The CDR3 sequence is CASSPLGPVPNQETQYF. CDR3 in DNA: TGTGCCAGCTCACCACTCGGACCGGTGCCTAACCAAGAGACCCAGTACTTC.

The chain has TRBV12-1 and TRBJ2-7; TRBD1 was called by the table and not checked on the DNA. TRBV12-1 is a listed pseudogene. The CDR3 covers 16 residues. In DNA, the CDR3 is TGTGCCAGCAGCCCCCGGCAGGGCCCCCCTTCCTACGAGCAGTACTTC. It specifies CASSPRQGPPSYEQYF.

This clone was seen only a few times. The chain couples TRBV9 to TRBJ2-7; 8 nucleotides agree with TRBD2. This CDR3 spans 16 amino acids. J lost 2 bases, V lost 0 bases, and 7 bases had no gene match. The V gene's germline CDR1 is SGDLS and CDR2 YYNGEE. The CDR3 sequence is CASSVGASGPAYEQYF. The CDR3 bases are TGTGCCAGCAGCGTAGGGGCTAGCGGGCCTGCCTACGAGCAGTACTTC.

The chain couples TRBV7-3 to TRBJ2-3, with 9 nucleotides matching TRBD2. The CDR3 covers 16 residues. CDR1 SGHTA and CDR2 FQGTGA come from the germline V gene. Trimming cost V 1 base and J 3 bases; bases outside gene matches: 5. CDR3 in amino acids: CASSLIGGRVTDTQYF. The CDR3 DNA follows: TGTGCCAGCAGCTTAATTGGCGGGAGGGTAACAGATACGCAGTATTTT.

This sequence joins TRBV10-1 and TRBJ2-3; D possibly corresponds to TRBD1 (5 bases). Trimming removed 2 bases from V and 4 bases from J, with 16 bases in between. Looked up from germline, CDR1 is WNHNN and CDR2 is SYGVQD (reference sequence). The CDR3 length is 16 residues. The CDR3 sequence is CASSEGTGERSDTQYF. The DNA for the CDR3 is TGCGCCAGCAGTGAGGGTACAGGAGAGAGGTCAGATACGCAGTATTTT.

This chain joins TRBV29-1 and TRBJ2-5; TRBD1 agrees at 8 bases. V lost 3 bases and J lost 2; bases outside the gene matches: 2. Germline V gives CDR1 SQVTM, CDR2 ANQGSEA. CDR3 length: 13 amino acids. The CDR3 sequence is CSVENRGQETQYF. The DNA for the CDR3 is TGCAGCGTTGAGAACAGGGGGCAAGAGACCCAGTACTTC. The complete variable domain, with remaining parts taken from reference TRBV29-1 and TRBJ2-5, reads SAVISQKPSRDICQRGTSLTIQCQVDSQVTMMFWYRQQPGQSLTLIATANQGSEATYESGFVIDKFPISRPNLTFSTLTVSNMSPEDSSIYLCSVENRGQETQYFGPGTRLLVL.

This chain joins TRBV29-1 and TRBJ2-7; D is perhaps TRBD1 (5 bases). The V and J ends lost 5 bases and 2 bases respectively, with 13 bases between them. CDR3 length equals 13 residues. Germline CDR1 is SQVTM and CDR2 is ANQGSEA. CDR3 region: CSVMPDKTYEQYF. The CDR3 nucleotides are TGCAGCGTTATGCCGGACAAGACCTACGAGCAGTACTTC.

The genes are TRBV7-9 and TRBJ2-3, with unresolved D. Trimming took 5 bases from V and 2 from J, leaving 8 bases between them. Germline CDR1 SEHNR, CDR2 FQNEAQ (reference sequence). This CDR3 spans 13 amino acids. The CDR3 nucleotides are TGTGCCAGCAGCCTATCCCTCACAGATACGCAGTATTTT. Translation: CASSLSLTDTQYF.

The chain uses TRBV9 and TRBJ2-2; TRBD1 is a possible D gene (5 bases). Germline CDR1 reads SGDLS; CDR2 reads YYNGEE. The CDR3 is 14 amino acids. The V end was cut by 0 bases, the J end by 3 bases, with 6 bases between. CDR3 bases: TGTGCCAGCAGCGTAGGGGGCGACACCGGGGAGCTGTTTTTT. This encodes CASSVGGDTGELFF.

This clone was counted a single time. The chain has TRBV28 and TRBJ2-3; 10 nucleotides agree with TRBD1. The ends lost 4 bases at V and 4 bases at J; junction bases unmatched: 11. The CDR3 runs 17 residues. Germline V CDR1 and CDR2: MDHEN, SYDVKM. This CDR3 reads CASSSARTGGLADTQYF. The CDR3 DNA reads TGTGCCAGCAGTTCCGCCCGGACAGGGGGGTTGGCAGATACGCAGTATTTT.

The gene calls are TRBV4-1 and TRBJ2-7, with no clear D. V lost 6 bases, J lost 1 base, and 13 bases lay in between. The CDR3 covers 14 residues. Per germline, CDR1 MGHRA and CDR2 YSYEKL. The CDR3 region has the DNA TGCGCCAGCAGTCCTGTCGGGCTATCCTACGAGCAGTACTTC. Its translation is CASSPVGLSYEQYF.

The chain is built from TRBV28 and TRBJ1-4; possibly TRBD1 for D (5 bases). The V gene's germline CDR1 is MDHEN and CDR2 SYDVKM. V gave up 5 bases and J gave up 8 bases, with 18 bases separating them. This CDR3 spans 15 amino acids. This CDR3 is CASSTTGFWGEKLFF. In DNA form, the CDR3 reads TGTGCCAGCAGTACGACGGGCTTTTGGGGGGAAAAACTGTTTTTT. Combining the CDR3 with reference TRBV28 and TRBJ1-4 gives the whole variable domain DVKVTQSSRYLVKRTGEKVFLECVQDMDHENMFWYRQDPGLGLRLIYFSYDVKMKEKGDIPEGYSVSREKKERFSLILESASTNQTSMYLCASSTTGFWGEKLFFGSGTQLSVL.

Written as DNA, the CDR3 is TGTGCCAGCAGTTTCCCGGGATCGAACACTGAAGCTTTCTTT. Protein sequence: CASSFPGSNTEAFF. The rearrangement links TRBV5-6 to TRBJ1-1; D gene uncertain. V was cut by 5 bases and J by 1 base, with 12 bases left in between. This CDR3 has 14 amino acids. Germline values: CDR1 SGHDT, CDR2 YYEEEE.

This clone appeared once. V is TRBV4-2 and J is TRBJ2-7; TRBD2 matches 10 bases. J was trimmed by 4 bases and V by 4 bases; bases with no gene match: 10. Germline CDR1 is LGHNA and CDR2 is YNFKEQ. This CDR3 comprises 16 residues. The chain's CDR3 is CASSLSVAGGGYEQYF. The DNA for the CDR3 is TGTGCCAGCAGCCTCTCGGTAGCGGGAGGTGGGTACGAGCAGTACTTC.

J is TRBJ1-1 and V is TRBV30; unclear D gene. The CDR3 extends over 13 amino acids. V was shortened by 8 bases and J by 0 bases, with 13 bases between the two germline ends. In germline, CDR1 is GTSNPN, CDR2 SVGIG (reference sequence). The CDR3 DNA follows: TGTGCCCTCGACGGGCTGCTGAACACTGAAGCTTTCTTT. Protein: CALDGLLNTEAFF.

The rearrangement links TRBV4-1 to TRBJ2-7; D remains unclear. CDR3 size: 15 residues. Trimming pared 0 bases from V and 0 bases from J, leaving 9 bases between. The germline gives CDR1 MGHRA, CDR2 YSYEKL. The CDR3 loop is CASSQEALPSYEQYF. CDR3 DNA: TGCGCCAGCAGCCAAGAAGCTTTGCCCTCCTACGAGCAGTACTTC.

The rearrangement links TRBV11-3 to TRBJ2-3, with TRBD2 matching 7 bases. In germline, CDR1 is SGHNT, CDR2 YENEEA. Trimming at V came to 1 base and at J to 4 bases, leaving 5 bases not matched to a gene. The CDR3 is made up of 15 amino acids. The CDR3 reads CASSLGGLVSDTQYF. The CDR3 coding sequence is TGTGCCAGCAGCTTAGGAGGACTAGTTTCAGATACGCAGTATTTT.

The chain uses TRBV27 and TRBJ1-5; D gene unclear. Germline V gene data show CDR1 as MNHEY and CDR2 as SMNVEV (reference sequence). The CDR3 loop spans 13 amino acids. Between the trimmed V and J ends, which lost 3 bases and 6 bases, there was a span of 9 bases. This CDR3 is CASSLGFSQPQHF. Here the CDR3 DNA reads TGTGCCAGCAGTTTGGGTTTTTCTCAGCCCCAGCATTTT.

This chain links TRBV6-4 with TRBJ2-3; 12 positions agree with TRBD1. V gave up 3 bases and J gave up 4 bases; unmatched junction bases: 5. Per germline, CDR1 MRHNA and CDR2 SNTAGT. CDR3 length: 16 amino acids. CDR3 residues: CASSESGTGGADTQYF. In DNA, the CDR3 is TGTGCCAGCAGTGAATCCGGGACAGGGGGCGCAGATACGCAGTATTTT.

This clone was observed a handful of times. V usage is TRBV2 and J usage is TRBJ2-7; 12 nucleotides line up with TRBD2. The CDR3 extends over 15 amino acids. The junction had 6 bases not matched to a gene; V was cut back by 6 bases and J by 3 bases. Germline assignment: CDR1 SNHLY and CDR2 FYNNEI. The CDR3 bases are TGTGCCAGCAGCGGCTCTAGCGGGAGGGGCTACGAGCAGTACTTC. Residues: CASSGSSGRGYEQYF.

This chain uses TRBV5-5 with TRBJ2-7; D is uncertain. This CDR3 has 12 residues. Germline lookup yields CDR1 SGHKS and CDR2 YYEKEE (reference sequence). Trimming cost V 2 bases and J 3 bases, with 6 bases left between them. The CDR3 loop is CASSFSGYEQYF. CDR3 sequence (DNA): TGTGCCAGCAGCTTCTCAGGCTACGAGCAGTACTTC.

The rearrangement links TRBV28 to TRBJ2-1; 7 nucleotides match TRBD2. There are 13 residues in the CDR3. Germline V gives CDR1 MDHEN, CDR2 SYDVKM. Germline trimming cut 3 bases from V and 7 bases from J; bases unmatched to any gene: 3. This CDR3 reads CASSFGGSNEQFF. The CDR3 region has the DNA TGTGCCAGCAGTTTCGGGGGGTCGAATGAGCAGTTCTTC.

This clone was seen a single time. The V call is TRBV5-4, the J call TRBJ1-2, with 8 bases identical to TRBD1. The CDR3 is 17 amino acids. Germline V CDR1 and CDR2: SGHNT, YYREEE (reference sequence). V shed 4 bases, J shed 2 bases, and the junction held 13 bases outside the gene matches. CDR3 DNA: TGTGCCAGCAGCCGCGGACAGGGAGGTTTGGCCAACTATGGCTACACCTTC. Residues: CASSRGQGGLANYGYTF.

This chain uses TRBV28 with TRBJ1-2; 8 bases map to TRBD1. Germline V lookup: CDR1 MDHEN, CDR2 SYDVKM. The J segment lost 2 bases and the V segment lost 6 bases, leaving 5 bases of the junction unmatched. CDR3 size: 14 residues. The CDR3 reads CASSPGQVNYGYTF. The CDR3 region has the DNA TGTGCCAGCAGCCCGGGACAGGTCAACTATGGCTACACCTTC.

This clone was recorded once. This chain joins TRBV7-9 and TRBJ2-3; tentative D call: TRBD2 (5 bases). The CDR3 is made up of 14 amino acids. V was clipped by 4 bases and J by 0 bases, with 8 bases between them. Per germline, CDR1 SEHNR and CDR2 FQNEAQ (reference sequence). CDR3 residues: CASSSSRSTDTQYF. The CDR3 DNA follows: TGTGCCAGCAGCTCTAGCAGAAGCACAGATACGCAGTATTTT.

The chain uses TRBV11-2 and TRBJ2-7; D call uncertain. V lost 1 base and J lost 5, with 12 bases in between. Germline CDR1 is SGHAT and CDR2 is FQNNGV. The length of the CDR3 is 14 residues. CDR3 sequence: CASSLAPWVHEQYF. The CDR3 DNA reads as TGTGCCAGCAGCTTAGCCCCCTGGGTACACGAGCAGTACTTC.

This clone has just one count. The rearrangement links TRBV5-8 to TRBJ2-3, with 7 nucleotides matching TRBD2. V dropped 7 bases and J dropped 2; count of bases not matched to a gene: 7. The CDR3 covers 14 residues. The germline CDR1 and CDR2 sequences are SGHTS and YDEGEE. Here the CDR3 reads CASPRGELTDTQYF. The CDR3 DNA sequence: TGTGCCAGCCCCCGGGGGGAGCTCACAGATACGCAGTATTTT. Supplemented by reference TRBV5-8 and TRBJ2-3, the full variable domain reads EAGVTQSPTHLIKTRGQQATLRCSPISGHTSVYWYQQALGLGLQFLLWYDEGEERNRGNFPPRFSGRQFPNYSSELNVNALELEDSALYLCASPRGELTDTQYFGPGTRLTVL.

The rearrangement uses TRBV19 and TRBJ2-1; 11 bases agree with TRBD2. The CDR3 has 13 amino acids. V trimming: 10 bases; J trimming: 4 bases; junction bases outside the gene matches: 3. Germline V gene lookup returns CDR1 LNHDA and CDR2 SQIVND (reference sequence). CDR3 residues: CATGTSGYNEQFF. Here the CDR3 DNA reads TGTGCCACCGGGACTAGCGGATACAATGAGCAGTTCTTC.

V usage is TRBV10-3 and J usage is TRBJ2-4; D may be TRBD1 (6 bases). This CDR3 comprises 17 residues. The ends were cut back, 0 bases at V and 3 bases at J, with 15 bases in the middle. Germline V gene lookup returns CDR1 ENHRY and CDR2 SYGVKD. The CDR3 protein is CAISESERGYDKNIQYF. CDR3 nucleotides: TGTGCCATCAGTGAGTCAGAGAGGGGGTATGACAAAAACATTCAGTACTTC.

The chain has TRBV28 and TRBJ1-3; 7 nucleotides match TRBD1. V lost 5 bases and J lost 3; bases outside the gene matches: 10. Germline assignment: CDR1 MDHEN and CDR2 SYDVKM. CDR3 length equals 16 residues. The CDR3 here is CASSLETGAGGNTIYF. CDR3 nucleotide sequence: TGTGCCAGCAGTCTAGAAACAGGGGCCGGTGGAAACACCATATATTTT. Based on the CDR3 plus reference TRBV28 and TRBJ1-3, the full variable domain is DVKVTQSSRYLVKRTGEKVFLECVQDMDHENMFWYRQDPGLGLRLIYFSYDVKMKEKGDIPEGYSVSREKKERFSLILESASTNQTSMYLCASSLETGAGGNTIYFGEGSWLTVV.